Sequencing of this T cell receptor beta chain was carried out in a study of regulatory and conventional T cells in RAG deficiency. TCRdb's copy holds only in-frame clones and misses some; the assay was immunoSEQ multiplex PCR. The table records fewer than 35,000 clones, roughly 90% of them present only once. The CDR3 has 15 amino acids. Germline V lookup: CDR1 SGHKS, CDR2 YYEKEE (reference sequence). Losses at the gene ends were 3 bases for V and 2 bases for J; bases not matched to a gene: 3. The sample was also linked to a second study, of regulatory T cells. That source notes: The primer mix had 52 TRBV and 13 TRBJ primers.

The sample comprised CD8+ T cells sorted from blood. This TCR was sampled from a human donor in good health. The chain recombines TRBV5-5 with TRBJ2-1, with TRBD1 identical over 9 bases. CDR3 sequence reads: CASSWTGDTYNEQFF. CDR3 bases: TGTGCCAGCAGCTGGACAGGGGACACCTACAATGAGCAGTTCTTC. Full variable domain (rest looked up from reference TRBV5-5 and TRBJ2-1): DAGVTQSPTHLIKTRGQQVTLRCSPISGHKSVSWYQQVLGQGPQFIFQYYEKEERGRGNFPDRFSARQFPNYSSELNVNALLLGDSALYLCASSWTGDTYNEQFFGPGTRLTVL.